This T cell receptor (beta chain) was found in a study of T cell changes during pregnancy in multiple sclerosis. The germline gives CDR1 LNHNV, CDR2 YYDKDF (reference sequence). The J segment lost 5 bases and the V segment lost 3 bases, leaving 9 bases of the junction unmatched. The CDR3 covers 15 residues. The protocol was immunoSEQ multiplex PCR, while the TCRdb copy is restricted to in-frame clones and leaves out a portion. Of 40,000 to 50,000 clones listed, about nine tenths were seen once; the top ten hold about 0.61%. The rearrangement uses TRBV15 and TRBJ2-5, with 7 nucleotides matching TRBD1. Sequencing used CD4+ T cells from peripheral blood mononuclear cells, obtained in the first trimester of pregnancy. This clonotype was obtained from a female donor with multiple sclerosis, enrolled in a pregnancy study. The CDR3 region has the DNA TGTGCCACCAGCAGCCGAAGGGGGCGTGGGGAGACCCAGTACTTC. It specifies CATSSRRGRGETQYF. The full variable domain, with the rest looked up from reference TRBV15 and TRBJ2-5, is DAMVIQNPRYQVTQFGKPVTLSCSQTLNHNVMYWYQQKSSQAPKLLFHYYDKDFNNEADTPDNFQSRRPNTSFCFLDIRSPGLGDTAMYLCATSSRRGRGETQYFGPGTRLLVL.